Reported below is one TCR beta chain. Its antigen is not yet known. Base-call qualities are not available, and no considerably larger clone is one nucleotide away. The library came from multiplex PCR. Sequencing used an Illumina HiSeq 4000. CDR3 regions were amplified by Arm-PCR with iRepertoire HTBI primers to construct TCR beta libraries. Gel purification was performed on PCR products prior to sequencing. The study's own analysis went as follows. Across samples, roughly 60 TRBV and approximately 15 TRBJ segments were identified and used for gene usage analysis of CDR3 amino acid clonotypes. COPE and FqMerger were used to merge the filtered high-quality paired reads into contigs. BLAST was used to align contigs to the IMGT TRBV, TRBD and TRBJ reference genes, and CDR3 was defined following IMGT. Clonotypes above 0.1% frequency were classified as highly expanded clones. Shannon entropy served as the measure of repertoire diversity, while the Gini coefficient captured V-J evenness. A clonotype found in more than one individual was treated as public. TCRdb reanalyzed the raw reads on its own, using fastp at Q25 for trimming and MiXCR for clone calling, and kept in-frame beta chains. Merged by CDR3 protein, the rows form single entries marked with the most common genes and DNA. Here the V and J calls rest on TCRdb's processing, not on the authors' analysis. The sample yields approximately 290,000 distinct CDR3 sequences; 22% were counted once. The biggest ten clones account for around three fifths of the sample.

The germline V gene yields MNHEY for CDR1 and SVGEGT for CDR2. The junction carries 19 bases between V and J, which are trimmed by 2 bases and 2 bases respectively. CDR3 length: 17 amino acids, cysteine to phenylalanine. Only the CDR3 DNA is retained, 51 bases long and in frame from the first base. The intended sense of this specimen's time point label: persistent/refractory GD, antithyroid drugs over 5 years with positive TRAb. For both TCR sequencing and RNA sequencing, RNA was extracted from PBMCs in TRIzol. The diagnosis of Graves' disease followed American Thyroid Association guidelines. Patients were recruited from an endocrinology department in Xi'an, China. From each patient, approximately 9.9 milliliters of peripheral blood was collected into an EDTA anticoagulant tube. Ficoll Paque Plus density gradient separation was used to isolate PBMCs, and no additional T cell sorting was done. An Agilent 2100 Bioanalyzer and agarose gel were used to assess RNA quality, and a NanoDrop 2000 was used to measure RNA concentration.

This entry belongs to a study of regulatory T cells in long-lasting Graves disease (dated by TCRdb to the early 2020s). In the study overall: Persistent Graves' disease was defined as antithyroid drug treatment for over 5 years with persistently positive TSH receptor autoantibodies. TCR sequencing covered some 13 persistent and 20 newly diagnosed Graves' disease patients, 33 samples in total. The study took place in China and was registered as a clinical trial. Peripheral blood TCR sequencing and RNA sequencing compared persistent Graves' disease patients with newly diagnosed Graves' disease patients. On average, persistent Graves' disease patients in the clinical cohort had been on antithyroid drugs for about 9.3 years. Findings and caveats that apply to the study as a whole: Only the TCR beta chain was sequenced and analyzed. The study examined only peripheral blood because the primary lesion, thyroid tissue, could not be accessed. TRBV28, TRBJ1-2 and TRBJ2-5 were preferentially used in persistent disease, while TRBV20-1 and TRBJ2-1 were favored in newly diagnosed disease. Compared with newly diagnosed patients, persistent Graves' disease patients had lower TCR Shannon entropy and fewer highly expanded clones, which suggests clonal expansion. As a limitation, the authors acknowledged that the small sample size may reduce accuracy. Patients with persistent disease shared more public clonotypes (fewer than 3,000) than newly diagnosed patients did (around 1,000).

The sequenced sample was peripheral blood mononuclear cells (PBMCs), obtained when the disease was refractory, from a patient treated with antithyroid drugs. The chain is made from TRBV6-2 or TRBV6-3 and TRBJ2-7; TRBD1 is possibly the D segment (6 matching bases). This receptor was taken from a female donor with Graves disease. The DNA reads as follows: TGTGCCAGCAGTTACCTCGGACCGGGACACGATACCTACGAGCAGTACTTC. This codes for CASSYLGPGHDTYEQYF.